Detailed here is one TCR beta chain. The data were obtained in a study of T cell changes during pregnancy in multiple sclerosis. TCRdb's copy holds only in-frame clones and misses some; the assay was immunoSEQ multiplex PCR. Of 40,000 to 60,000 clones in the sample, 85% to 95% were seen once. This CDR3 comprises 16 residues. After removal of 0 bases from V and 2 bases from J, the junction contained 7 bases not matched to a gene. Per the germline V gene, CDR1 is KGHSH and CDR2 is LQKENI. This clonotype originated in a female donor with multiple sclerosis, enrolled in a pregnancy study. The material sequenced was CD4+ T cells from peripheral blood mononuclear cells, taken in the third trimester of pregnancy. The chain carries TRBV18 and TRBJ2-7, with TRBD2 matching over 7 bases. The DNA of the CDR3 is TGTGCCAGCTCACCACCGGGAGGGTACATAACCTACGAGCAGTACTTC. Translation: CASSPPGGYITYEQYF. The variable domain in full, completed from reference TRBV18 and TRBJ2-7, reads NAGVMQNPRHLVRRRGQEARLRCSPMKGHSHVYWYRQLPEEGLKFMVYLQKENIIDESGMPKERFSAEFPKEGPSILRIQQVVRGDSAAYFCASSPPGGYITYEQYFGPGTRLTVT.